This T cell receptor (beta chain) was documented in a study of cytomegalovirus exposure and HLA in healthy donors. Study results and limitations: Across donors, sequencing depth was assumed by presence/absence analyses to be roughly uniform.

Regarding this clone: The antigen remains undetermined.

Amplification used 60 Vbeta primers and 13 Jbeta primers. Data came from immunoSEQ multiplex PCR; TCRdb stores just in-frame clones and leaves some out. The sample records about 120,000 clones, around four fifths being singletons. CDR3 length equals 16 residues. The germline V gene has CDR1 SGHTA and CDR2 FQGTGA. The V and J ends lost 3 bases and 6 bases, in that order; junction bases with no gene match: 8. V and J are TRBV7-3 and TRBJ2-2; 9 bases agree with TRBD1. The receptor comes from a woman in her forties in good health and CMV-seronegative. The sequencing sample was made of PBMCs. The CDR3 spells CASSLSPGTGSGELFF. The CDR3, as DNA: TGTGCCAGCAGCTTGTCACCCGGGACAGGGTCCGGGGAGCTGTTTTTT.